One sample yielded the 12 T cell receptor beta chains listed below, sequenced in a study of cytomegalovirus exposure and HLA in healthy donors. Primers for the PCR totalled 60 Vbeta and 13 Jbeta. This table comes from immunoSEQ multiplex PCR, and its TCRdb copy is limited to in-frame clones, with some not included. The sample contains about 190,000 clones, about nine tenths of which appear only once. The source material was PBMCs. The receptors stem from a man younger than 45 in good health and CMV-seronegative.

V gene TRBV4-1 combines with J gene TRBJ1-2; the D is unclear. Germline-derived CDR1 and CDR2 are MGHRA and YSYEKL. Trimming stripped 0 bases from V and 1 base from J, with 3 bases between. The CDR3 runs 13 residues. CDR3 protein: CASSQDHNYGYTF. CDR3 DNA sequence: TGCGCCAGCAGCCAAGATCATAACTATGGCTACACCTTC.

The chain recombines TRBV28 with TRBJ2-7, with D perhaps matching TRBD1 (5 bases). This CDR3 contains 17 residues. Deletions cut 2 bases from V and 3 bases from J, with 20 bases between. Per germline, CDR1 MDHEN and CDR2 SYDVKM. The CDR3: CASSLPLGQGRSYEQYF. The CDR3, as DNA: TGTGCCAGCAGTTTACCCCTCGGGCAGGGAAGGAGCTACGAGCAGTACTTC. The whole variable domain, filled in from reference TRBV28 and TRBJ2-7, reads DVKVTQSSRYLVKRTGEKVFLECVQDMDHENMFWYRQDPGLGLRLIYFSYDVKMKEKGDIPEGYSVSREKKERFSLILESASTNQTSMYLCASSLPLGQGRSYEQYFGPGTRLTVT.

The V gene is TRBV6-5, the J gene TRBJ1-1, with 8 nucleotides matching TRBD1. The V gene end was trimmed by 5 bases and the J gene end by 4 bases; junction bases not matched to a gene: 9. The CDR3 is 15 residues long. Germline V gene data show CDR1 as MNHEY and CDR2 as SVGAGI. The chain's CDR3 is CASSVTGDFGTEAFF. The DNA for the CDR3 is TGTGCCAGCAGTGTGACAGGGGACTTTGGCACTGAAGCTTTCTTT.

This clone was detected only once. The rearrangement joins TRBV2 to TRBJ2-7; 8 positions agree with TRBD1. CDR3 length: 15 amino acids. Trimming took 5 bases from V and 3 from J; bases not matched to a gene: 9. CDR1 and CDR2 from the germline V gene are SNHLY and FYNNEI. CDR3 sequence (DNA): TGTGCCAGCAGTATGCTGACAGGGGTAAACTACGAGCAGTACTTC. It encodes CASSMLTGVNYEQYF.

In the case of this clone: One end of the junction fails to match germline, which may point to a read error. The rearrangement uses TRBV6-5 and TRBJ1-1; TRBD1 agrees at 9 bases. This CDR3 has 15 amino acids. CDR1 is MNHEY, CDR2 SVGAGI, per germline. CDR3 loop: CTSSRGDRDGTEAFF. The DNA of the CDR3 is TGTACCAGCAGTCGCGGGGACAGGGACGGGACTGAAGCTTTCTTT.

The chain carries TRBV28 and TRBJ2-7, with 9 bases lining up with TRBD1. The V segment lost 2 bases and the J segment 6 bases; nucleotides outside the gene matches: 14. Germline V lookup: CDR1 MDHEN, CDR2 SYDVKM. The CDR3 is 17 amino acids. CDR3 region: CASSLRRVGTGWLEQYF. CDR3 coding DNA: TGTGCCAGCAGTTTACGGCGAGTCGGGACAGGGTGGCTCGAGCAGTACTTC.

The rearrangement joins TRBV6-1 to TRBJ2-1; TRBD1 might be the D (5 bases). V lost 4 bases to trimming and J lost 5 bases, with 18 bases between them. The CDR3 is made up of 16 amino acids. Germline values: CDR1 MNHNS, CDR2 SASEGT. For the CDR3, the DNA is TGTGCCAGCAGTGGAGCGAGACAGCCAACCAACAATGAGCAGTTCTTC. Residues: CASSGARQPTNNEQFF.

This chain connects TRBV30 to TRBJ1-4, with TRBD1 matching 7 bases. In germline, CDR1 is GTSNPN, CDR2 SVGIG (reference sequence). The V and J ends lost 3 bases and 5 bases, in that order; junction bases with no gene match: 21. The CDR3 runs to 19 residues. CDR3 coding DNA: TGTGCCTGGAGCCGACTCCCCCGGGACAGAAAACCTACAAATGAAAAACTGTTTTTT. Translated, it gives CAWSRLPRDRKPTNEKLFF.

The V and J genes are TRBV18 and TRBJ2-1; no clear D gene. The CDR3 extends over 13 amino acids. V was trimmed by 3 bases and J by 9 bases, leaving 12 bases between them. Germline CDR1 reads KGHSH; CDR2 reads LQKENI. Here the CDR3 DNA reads TGTGCCAGCTCACCTTTGCCCTACGGTGAGCAGTTCTTC. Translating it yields CASSPLPYGEQFF.

The DNA of the CDR3 is TGTGCCAGCACCTCCCACCCCCGCGGGGGGGATCGGGAGCAGTTCTTC. Translating gives CASTSHPRGGDREQFF. This chain uses TRBV5-4 with TRBJ2-1; 9 bases line up with TRBD2. V gave up 6 bases and J gave up 10 bases; unmatched junction bases: 17. The germline V gene has CDR1 SGHNT and CDR2 YYREEE (reference sequence). The CDR3 has 16 amino acids.

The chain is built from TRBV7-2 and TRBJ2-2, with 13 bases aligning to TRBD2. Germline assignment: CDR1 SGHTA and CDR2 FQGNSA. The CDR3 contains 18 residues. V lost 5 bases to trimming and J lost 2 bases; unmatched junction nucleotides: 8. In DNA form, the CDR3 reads TGTGCCAGCAGCCAGAGGACTAGCGGGGGACCTAACACCGGGGAGCTGTTTTTT. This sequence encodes CASSQRTSGGPNTGELFF.

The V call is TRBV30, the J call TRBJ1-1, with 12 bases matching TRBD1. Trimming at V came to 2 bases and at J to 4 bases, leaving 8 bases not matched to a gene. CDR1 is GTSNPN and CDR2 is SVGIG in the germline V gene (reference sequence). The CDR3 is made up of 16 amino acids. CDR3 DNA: TGTGCCTGGAGTTACCGGGACAGGGGGCTTGGCACTGAAGCTTTCTTT. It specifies CAWSYRDRGLGTEAFF.